Listed here are 19 T cell receptor beta chains from one sample, sequenced in a study of T cells in Graves' hyperthyroidism and ophthalmopathy (dated by TCRdb to between 2018 and 2021). Library construction relied on multiplex PCR. Sequencing took place on an Illumina HiSeq 2000. TCR beta CDR3 regions were amplified from RNA transcripts. The TCR CDR3 was subjected to a first round of RT-PCR using the HTBI primer set and the Qiagen OneStep RT-PCR kit. The public reads were run again by TCRdb, first through fastp at Q25 and then through MiXCR, and only productive beta chains were kept. Duplicate CDR3 protein sequences are folded into a single record with the most common DNA and genes. In all, the sample holds 550,000 to 600,000 distinct CDR3 sequences, and about 45% of those were seen once. In total, the top ten clones hold under 20% of the sample. The source material was peripheral blood or thyroid tissue (not recorded which). The receptors were sampled from an adult woman with Graves' disease, either hyperthyroidism or ophthalmopathy (not recorded which).

This clonotype showed up many times. This chain uses TRBV5-1 with TRBJ1-4; maybe TRBD1 (6 bases). Germline V gene lookup returns CDR1 SGHRS and CDR2 YFSETQ. The CDR3 runs to 15 residues. Trimming shortened V by 2 bases and J by 8 bases, and 16 bases separated the two germline ends. This CDR3 reads CASSFASNQGEKLFF. CDR3 sequence (DNA): TGCGCCAGCAGCTTCGCCTCGAACCAGGGGGAAAAACTGTTTTTT.

This chain uses TRBV15 with TRBJ2-6; 8 nucleotides match TRBD1. V lost 8 bases and J lost 1; bases outside the gene matches: 4. The CDR3 has 15 residues. The germline V gene has CDR1 LNHNV and CDR2 YYDKDF (reference sequence). CDR3 residues: CATWDRSSGANVLTF. DNA of the CDR3: TGTGCCACCTGGGACAGGAGTTCTGGGGCCAACGTCCTGACTTTC.

At least ten counts were recorded for this clonotype. The gene calls are TRBV6-5 and TRBJ2-2, with TRBD2 identical over 7 bases. The CDR3 is made up of 17 amino acids. The germline V gene has CDR1 MNHEY and CDR2 SVGAGI. Trimming removed 6 bases from V and 1 base from J; junction bases left unmatched: 11. CDR3 coding DNA: TGTGCCAGCAGATATCTTACGGGAGGAAAGAACACCGGGGAGCTGTTTTTT. Its protein is CASRYLTGGKNTGELFF.

This clonotype has at least ten counts. V gene TRBV6-6 combines with J gene TRBJ1-5, with a tentative D call TRBD1 (5 bases). Germline CDR1 is MNHNY and CDR2 is SVGAGI (reference sequence). The ends were cut back, 2 bases at V and 0 bases at J, with 11 bases in the middle. The CDR3 runs 16 residues. CDR3 nucleotide sequence: TGTGCCAGCAGTTACCCAGACAGCCCTAGCAATCAGCCCCAGCATTTT. Amino acid sequence: CASSYPDSPSNQPQHF.

This clonotype was counted ten times or more. As DNA, the CDR3 is TGTGCCAGCAGTCGGGGACAGGGGGGTGACGCTTTCTTT. It codes for CASSRGQGGDAFF. This sequence joins TRBV12-3 or TRBV12-4 and TRBJ1-1, with TRBD1 identical over 11 bases. Losses at the gene ends were 5 bases for V and 11 bases for J; bases not matched to a gene: 7. This CDR3 has 13 residues.

This chain uses TRBV7-3 with TRBJ1-1; maybe TRBD1 (6 bases). Trimming left V 5 bases short and J 7 bases short, with 23 bases between. Germline V gene data show CDR1 as SGHTA and CDR2 as FQGTGA. This CDR3 is built from 16 residues. CDR3 sequence (DNA): TGTGCCAGCAGCGCCGAGGTACAAACAGGGTCCGGTGAAGCTTTCTTT. As protein: CASSAEVQTGSGEAFF.

This clonotype was detected only once. CDR3 nucleotide sequence: TGTGACACCTCAAGGGGAAACACCATATATTTT. This translates into CDTSRGNTIYF. V and J are TRBV11-2 and TRBJ1-3; D unclear. CDR3 length: 11 residues. Germline CDR1 is SGHAT and CDR2 is FQNNGV. Drawing the rest from reference TRBV11-2 and TRBJ1-3, the complete variable domain is EAGVAQSPRYKIIEKRQSVAFWCNPISGHATLYWYQQILGQGPKLLIQFQNNGVVDDSQLPKDRFSAERLKGVDSTLKIQPAKLEDSAVYLCDTSRGNTIYFGEGSWLTVV.

This clonotype was counted at least ten times. V usage is TRBV19 and J usage is TRBJ1-5; D might be TRBD1 (5 bases). CDR1 LNHDA and CDR2 SQIVND come from the germline V gene (reference sequence). The CDR3 is 13 residues long. The germline V and J ends were trimmed by 5 bases and 7 bases, with 12 bases remaining between them. CDR3 in DNA: TGTGCCAGTAGTCCCTCGGGGGGACAGCCCCAGCATTTT. Encoded protein: CASSPSGGQPQHF.

This chain uses TRBV7-9 with TRBJ1-1, with a weak D call TRBD1 (5 bases). V was cut by 5 bases and J by 1 base, with 11 bases left in between. The CDR3 totals 14 residues. Germline values: CDR1 SEHNR, CDR2 FQNEAQ (reference sequence). CDR3 coding DNA: TGTGCCAGCAGCGAGGACATATCGAACACTGAAGCTTTCTTT. Amino acid sequence: CASSEDISNTEAFF.

The chain recombines TRBV7-2 with TRBJ2-5; the D gene could be TRBD1 or TRBD2 (6 bases each). CDR1 is SGHTA, CDR2 FQGNSA, per germline. Trimming took 6 bases from V and 5 from J, leaving 25 bases between them. The CDR3 has 17 residues. As DNA, the CDR3 is TGTGCCAGCAGGATACGTCGAGGGGGAGGAGCTGCCGAGACCCAGTACTTC. Protein: CASRIRRGGGAAETQYF.

This clonotype was seen ten or more times. The chain has TRBV4-1 and TRBJ1-6; the match to TRBD1 covers 8 bases. This CDR3 contains 16 residues. CDR1 is MGHRA, CDR2 YSYEKL, per germline. V shed 2 bases, J shed 10 bases, and the junction held 10 bases outside the gene matches. The CDR3 loop reads CASSQTHGQGLSPLHF. The CDR3 DNA sequence: TGCGCCAGCAGCCAAACGCACGGACAGGGCCTATCACCCCTCCACTTT.

V gene TRBV6-5 combines with J gene TRBJ1-4; D call uncertain. From germline, CDR1 is MNHEY and CDR2 SVGAGI. The CDR3 is made up of 15 amino acids. Trimming removed 5 bases from V and 7 bases from J, with 17 bases in between. In DNA, the CDR3 is TGTGCCAGCAGTGCGGCGAGCGGGATTAGTGAAAAACTGTTTTTT. Protein sequence: CASSAASGISEKLFF.

This clonotype was detected a few times. The V call is TRBV24-1, the J call TRBJ2-5, with 7 bases fitting TRBD1. The V gene's germline CDR1 is KGHDR and CDR2 SFDVKD. V shed 1 base and J 5 bases; nucleotides not matched to a gene: 6. The CDR3 covers 15 residues. The CDR3 region is CATSDLQGPGETQYF. DNA of the CDR3: TGTGCCACCAGTGATTTACAGGGGCCAGGGGAGACCCAGTACTTC.

The V gene is TRBV20-1, the J gene TRBJ1-1; the match to TRBD1 covers 11 bases. J gave up 11 bases and V 5 bases, and 4 bases lay outside the gene matches. The CDR3 consists of 11 residues. CDR1 is DFQATT and CDR2 is SNEGSKA in the germline V gene (reference sequence). CDR3 sequence: CSAWTGGNAFF. The DNA for the CDR3 is TGCAGTGCTTGGACAGGGGGCAACGCTTTCTTT.

In nucleotides, the CDR3 is TGTGCCAGCAGTGAAACAGGGTCCGGGGAGCTGTTTTTT. Its translation: CASSETGSGELFF. V gene TRBV25-1 combines with J gene TRBJ2-2; D perhaps matches TRBD1 (6 bases). This CDR3 comprises 13 residues. Per the germline V gene, CDR1 is MGHDK and CDR2 is SYGVNS. Between the trimmed V and J ends, which lost 2 bases and 6 bases, there was a span of 7 bases.

The genes are TRBV2 and TRBJ1-4, with a possible D match to TRBD1 (6 bases). Germline V lookup: CDR1 SNHLY, CDR2 FYNNEI. The CDR3 extends over 18 amino acids. Trimming cost V 3 bases and J 0 bases, with 17 bases left between them. CDR3 in amino acids: CASSDGWGANPTNEKLFF. CDR3 DNA sequence: TGTGCCAGCAGTGATGGTTGGGGGGCTAACCCAACTAATGAAAAACTGTTTTTT.

The chain joins TRBV2 to TRBJ1-6; D remains unclear. The CDR3 is 13 residues long. Trimming removed 5 bases at V and 13 bases at J, with 15 bases between. Per the germline V gene, CDR1 is SNHLY and CDR2 is FYNNEI. CDR3 nucleotides: TGTGCCAGCAGTAACAGCTGGGATCAGCCCCTCCACTTT. Amino acids: CASSNSWDQPLHF. Together with reference TRBV2 and TRBJ1-6, the CDR3 gives the full variable domain: EPEVTQTPSHQVTQMGQEVILRCVPISNHLYFYWYRQILGQKVEFLVSFYNNEISEKSEIFDDQFSVERPDGSNFTLKIRSTKLEDSAMYFCASSNSWDQPLHFGNGTRLTVT.

At least ten counts were recorded for this clonotype. The rearrangement joins TRBV2 to TRBJ2-5; D may be TRBD1 or TRBD2 (6 bases each). Germline CDR1 and CDR2: SNHLY and FYNNEI. The CDR3 runs 16 residues. Trimming pared 3 bases from V and 2 bases from J, leaving 16 bases between. The CDR3 DNA follows: TGTGCCAGCAGTGAGGGGGGCATTGGTGATCAAGAGACCCAGTACTTC. It specifies CASSEGGIGDQETQYF.

The sample holds many counts of this clonotype. V is TRBV7-8 and J is TRBJ2-7; TRBD2 matches at 11 bases. The CDR3 spans 13 residues. After removal of 8 bases from V and 2 bases from J, the junction contained 2 bases not matched to a gene. Germline-derived CDR1 and CDR2 are SGHVS and FQNEAQ. The CDR3 DNA reads TGTGCCAGCGGGACTAGCGGACCCTACGAGCAGTACTTC. Encoded protein: CASGTSGPYEQYF.